Shown below are 29 T cell receptor beta chains from a single sample sequenced in a study of blood T cells in healthy people across ages. Then a second PCR, running roughly 7 to 11 cycles, was carried out with a sample-barcoded 5' primer and a J-beta primer mix. One entry per CDR3 protein results from TCRdb running MiXCR on the 5' RACE reads. Of approximately 900,000 distinct CDR3 sequences in the sample, 25% to 35% were seen once. This same sample was also taken into another study, of T cells of mothers and their children.

The sample was blood. Every receptor here comes from a woman in her forties in good health.

The chain joins TRBV20-1 to TRBJ1-5; possible D gene TRBD1, 5 bases. This CDR3 is 14 amino acids long. Germline CDR1 is DFQATT and CDR2 is SNEGSKA (reference sequence). Trimming pared 3 bases from V and 3 bases from J, leaving 12 bases between. DNA of the CDR3: TGCAGTGCTAGGTCACAGGTTCACAATCAGCCCCAGCATTTT. Translation gives CSARSQVHNQPQHF.

The rearrangement links TRBV2 to TRBJ1-2; D may be TRBD1 (5 bases). This CDR3 comprises 12 residues. V shed 4 bases and J shed 6 bases, with 9 bases lying between them. Germline V gene sequence: CDR1 SNHLY, CDR2 FYNNEI. CDR3 in amino acids: CASSVQEHGYTF. The CDR3 DNA sequence: TGTGCCAGCAGTGTACAGGAGCATGGCTACACCTTC.

This clonotype was picked up a small number of times. This chain connects TRBV7-2 to TRBJ1-2; D perhaps matches TRBD1 (6 bases). Germline V gene data show CDR1 as SGHTA and CDR2 as FQGNSA. V was trimmed by 5 bases and J by 8 bases, leaving 24 bases between them. The CDR3 length is 16 residues. The CDR3 sequence is CASSPHFGQLVRGYTF. The CDR3 DNA follows: TGTGCCAGCAGCCCCCATTTCGGACAGTTGGTACGGGGCTACACCTTC. Variable domain in full (rest from reference TRBV7-2 and TRBJ1-2): GAGVSQSPSNKVTEKGKDVELRCDPISGHTALYWYRQSLGQGLEFLIYFQGNSAPDKSGLPSDRFSAERTGGSVSTLTIQRTQQEDSAVYLCASSPHFGQLVRGYTFGSGTRLTVV.

In nucleotides, the CDR3 is TGCAGTGCTAACCGAAGGGACAGCAATCAGCCCCAGCATTTT. It codes for CSANRRDSNQPQHF. The chain employs TRBV20-1 and TRBJ1-5, with D possibly matching TRBD1 (5 bases). CDR1 is DFQATT and CDR2 is SNEGSKA in the germline V gene (reference sequence). The CDR3 contains 14 residues. Deletions cut 4 bases from V and 1 base from J, with 11 bases between.

For this clonotype: A read error may account for a junction end that differs from germline. The chain is built from TRBV19 and TRBJ2-1, with D possibly being TRBD1 (7 bases). The CDR3 is 16 residues long. Germline-derived CDR1 and CDR2 are LNHDA and SQIVND (reference sequence). CDR3 nucleotide sequence: TGTGCCAGTAGTATAAGGGGGGACAGCTCCTACAATGATCAGTTCTTC. Protein: CASSIRGDSSYNDQFF.

This clonotype was detected only once. A much larger clone is a single base away; this may be a read error. The chain carries TRBV20-1 and TRBJ2-5, with D possibly TRBD2 on 6 matching bases. This CDR3 comprises 13 residues. Germline CDR1 DFQATT, CDR2 SNEGSKA (reference sequence). Trimming took off 5 bases at V and 3 bases at J, with 13 bases between the two ends. The CDR3 DNA reads TGCAGTGCTGGGCCCCCGGGGGAAGAGACCCAGTACTTC. Residues: CSAGPPGEETQYF.

J is TRBJ2-3 and V is TRBV4-1, with D possibly TRBD1 on 7 matching bases. The CDR3 sequence is 17 residues long. Per germline, CDR1 MGHRA and CDR2 YSYEKL. V was shortened by 3 bases and J by 0 bases, with 16 bases between the two germline ends. In DNA, the CDR3 is TGCGCCAGCAGCCACCCTTCAGGGGGGACTAGCACAGATACGCAGTATTTT. This sequence encodes CASSHPSGGTSTDTQYF.

In this sample, this clonotype turned up a few times. The CDR3 nucleotides are TGTGCCAGCAGCTCATACCTCTACGAGCAGTACTTC. Translation gives CASSSYLYEQYF. The gene calls are TRBV13 and TRBJ2-7; D gene ambiguous. The CDR3 has 12 amino acids. Trimming removed 4 bases from V and 3 bases from J, with 7 bases in between. Germline V gives CDR1 PRHDT, CDR2 FYEKMQ (reference sequence).

In the case of this clonotype: A much larger clone is a single base away; this may be a read error. The chain joins TRBV10-3 to TRBJ2-3, with D unclear. The CDR3 totals 15 residues. The V end was cut by 4 bases, the J end by 2 bases, with 13 bases between. CDR1 and CDR2 (germline): ENHRY, SYGVKD. Here the CDR3 reads CAISVSWTSTDTQYF. CDR3 coding DNA: TGTGCCATCAGTGTGTCATGGACCTCCACAGATACGCAGTATTTT.

The sample holds many counts of this clonotype. The chain couples TRBV5-1 to TRBJ2-7, with TRBD2 matching over 14 bases. Per the germline V gene, CDR1 is SGHRS and CDR2 is YFSETQ. V gave up 2 bases and J gave up 3 bases; unmatched junction bases: 7. The CDR3 length is 17 residues. The DNA of the CDR3 is TGCGCCAGCAGCTTTCTTGGGACTAGCGGGGGATACTACGAGCAGTACTTC. This encodes CASSFLGTSGGYYEQYF. Together with reference TRBV5-1 and TRBJ2-7, the CDR3 gives the full variable domain: KAGVTQTPRYLIKTRGQQVTLSCSPISGHRSVSWYQQTPGQGLQFLFEYFSETQRNKGNFPGRFSGRQFSNSRSEMNVSTLELGDSALYLCASSFLGTSGGYYEQYFGPGTRLTVT.

The chain combines TRBV9 with TRBJ2-3; D unresolved. Germline CDR1 and CDR2: SGDLS and YYNGEE. Trimming removed 0 bases from V and 4 bases from J, with 6 bases in between. The CDR3 length is 13 residues. CDR3 DNA sequence: TGTGCCAGCAGCGTAGCTACACCAGATACGCAGTATTTT. It is translated as CASSVATPDTQYF. The variable domain in full, with the rest retrieved from reference TRBV9 and TRBJ2-3, is DSGVTQTPKHLITATGQRVTLRCSPRSGDLSVYWYQQSLDQGLQFLIQYYNGEERAKGNILERFSAQQFPDLHSELNLSSLELGDSALYFCASSVATPDTQYFGPGTRLTVL.

The table lists this clonotype with many counts. The chain couples TRBV4-3 to TRBJ2-7; the D is unclear. Germline values: CDR1 LGHNA, CDR2 YSLEER. This CDR3 comprises 14 residues. Trimming took off 0 bases at V and 9 bases at J, with 15 bases between the two ends. The DNA of the CDR3 is TGCGCCAGCAGCCAAGATTCGAAGGGCCTAGGGCAGTACTTC. It yields the protein CASSQDSKGLGQYF.

This clonotype was seen only a few times. One junction end disagrees with the germline gene, perhaps due to a read error. The chain is built from TRBV7-2 and TRBJ2-7, with D maybe TRBD2 (6 bases). The CDR3 extends over 17 amino acids. The germline V gene encodes CDR1 SGHTA and CDR2 FQGNSA. The CDR3 is CAISSLGGPQSSYEQYF. In DNA, the CDR3 is TGTGCCATCAGCTCGCTCGGGGGTCCCCAGAGCTCCTACGAGCAGTACTTC.

This clonotype turned up a few times. The V and J genes are TRBV9 and TRBJ2-3; 9 nucleotides match TRBD2. Germline V lookup: CDR1 SGDLS, CDR2 YYNGEE. J was trimmed by 1 base and V by 5 bases; bases with no gene match: 8. The CDR3 extends over 16 amino acids. In nucleotides, the CDR3 is TGTGCCAGCAGGCGGGGGGCTAGCGGGGGCACAGATACGCAGTATTTT. It is translated as CASRRGASGGTDTQYF.

A word on this clonotype: No conserved phenylalanine or tryptophan is present at the end of the CDR3, so a read error is the likely explanation. It is unclear where the CDR3 begins or ends on the DNA, so no DNA is shown, and the CDR3 is as TCRdb lists it. This chain uses TRBV29-1 with TRBJ2-1; the table assigns TRBD1, which was not confirmed against the DNA. The CDR3 has 10 residues if both end residues are counted. The germline V gene encodes CDR1 SQVTM and CDR2 ANQGSEA. The CDR3 region is CSVVSGGLFC.

This clonotype was picked up many times. V gene TRBV12-3 or TRBV12-4 combines with J gene TRBJ2-7, with D uncertain. The CDR3 loop spans 15 amino acids. Trimming shortened V by 7 bases and J by 1 base, and 17 bases separated the two germline ends. CDR3 in DNA: TGTGCCAGCACCAAATCCCAGACAATATCCTACGAGCAGTACTTC. Translated, it gives CASTKSQTISYEQYF.

Many counts were recorded for this clonotype. This chain joins TRBV4-1 and TRBJ2-1; D possibly matches TRBD1 or TRBD2 (5 bases each). Trimming removed 7 bases from V and 5 bases from J, with 18 bases in between. CDR1 MGHRA and CDR2 YSYEKL come from the germline V gene. CDR3 length: 15 residues. DNA of the CDR3: TGCGCCAGCAAGAGGGGCCTCGCTACCAACAATGAGCAGTTCTTC. Protein product: CASKRGLATNNEQFF.

As to this clonotype: Compared with germline, one end of the junction differs, possibly owing to a read error. The J gene is TRBJ1-2, the V gene TRBV28, with D maybe TRBD1 (5 bases). Germline V lookup: CDR1 MDHEN, CDR2 SYDVKM. The CDR3 is made up of 12 amino acids. CDR3 DNA: TGTGCCAGCGCAGGGCCTAACTATGGCTGCACCTTC. Residues: CASAGPNYGCTF.

This clonotype was detected ten times or more. The genes are TRBV20-1 and TRBJ2-3, with a tentative D call TRBD2 (7 bases). The CDR3 spans 16 residues. Trimming removed 4 bases from V and 7 bases from J, with 24 bases in between. The germline V gene has CDR1 DFQATT and CDR2 SNEGSKA (reference sequence). The chain's CDR3 is CSANPFSGGRINTQYF. For the CDR3, the DNA is TGCAGTGCTAATCCCTTCTCCGGGGGGCGGATAAATACGCAGTATTTT.

This clonotype occurred a few times. The CDR3 does not close with the conserved phenylalanine or tryptophan, likely indicating a read error. This chain links TRBV7-2 with TRBJ2-2, with unresolved D. Between the trimmed V and J ends, which lost 0 bases and 4 bases, there was a span of 0 bases. CDR1 and CDR2 (germline): SGHTA, FQGNSA. The length of the CDR3 is 12 residues. CDR3 loop: CASSLATGELFC. The CDR3 region has the DNA TGTGCCAGCAGCTTAGCCACCGGGGAGCTGTTTTGT.

This chain uses TRBV3-1 with TRBJ2-2; 7 bases fit TRBD2. CDR3 length: 17 residues. The germline gives CDR1 LGHDT, CDR2 YNNKEL (reference sequence). The V and J ends lost 4 bases and 0 bases, in that order; junction bases with no gene match: 8. Here the CDR3 DNA reads TGTGCCAGCAGCCCTCGTTTGACTAGCACGAACACCGGGGAGCTGTTTTTT. This encodes CASSPRLTSTNTGELFF.

The V call is TRBV7-3, the J call TRBJ2-1; possible D gene TRBD1, 7 bases. V was cut by 4 bases and J by 8 bases, with 21 bases left in between. Germline V gene lookup returns CDR1 SGHTA and CDR2 FQGTGA. There are 16 residues in the CDR3. CDR3 loop: CASSSPPSRGADEQFF. As DNA, the CDR3 is TGTGCCAGCAGCTCCCCCCCTAGCAGGGGGGCGGATGAGCAGTTCTTC.

This clonotype was seen only once. J is TRBJ2-5 and V is TRBV5-1, with 16 nucleotides matching TRBD2. The end of the DNA fits TRBJ2-4 better, so the J call may be wrong. The germline CDR1 and CDR2 sequences are SGHRS and YFSETQ. This CDR3 has 17 residues. The CDR3 loop reads CASSPPGTSGGANIQYF. CDR3 coding DNA: TGCGCCAGCAGCCCGCCCGGGACTAGCGGGGGGGCTAACATTCAGTACTTC.

About this clonotype itself: A read error may explain this, as a much larger clone is one base away. The chain has TRBV9 and TRBJ2-1; 7 bases line up with TRBD1. The CDR3 runs to 16 residues. Germline V lookup: CDR1 SGDLS, CDR2 YYNGEE. CDR3 loop: CASSISGGASYDEQFF. For the CDR3, the DNA is TGTGCCAGCAGCATCTCAGGGGGAGCCTCCTACGATGAGCAGTTCTTC.

The chain employs TRBV10-3 and TRBJ1-5; possible D gene TRBD1, 5 bases. The CDR3 is 14 amino acids. The V end lost 4 bases, the J end lost 0 bases, and 7 bases lay between the germline ends. CDR1 is ENHRY and CDR2 is SYGVKD in the germline V gene. Here the CDR3 reads CAISGQYSNQPQHF. As DNA, the CDR3 is TGTGCCATCAGTGGACAGTATAGCAATCAGCCCCAGCATTTT.

Concerning this clonotype: Its ends do not fully match the called genes, so a read error is possible. The chain uses TRBV29-1 and TRBJ1-2; weak D call: TRBD1 (6 bases). The CDR3 covers 11 residues. Germline V gives CDR1 SQVTM, CDR2 ANQGSEA. The CDR3 here is CGVQGTTGYTF. CDR3 DNA: TGCGGCGTTCAGGGGACGACCGGCTACACCTTC.

The gene calls are TRBV5-1 and TRBJ1-2; D remains unclear. V was pared by 1 base and J by 8 bases, with 15 bases between. CDR3 size: 14 residues. The germline V gene encodes CDR1 SGHRS and CDR2 YFSETQ. The CDR3 DNA reads TGCGCCAGCAGCTTGACCGGAGGGCTGAGAGGCTACACCTTC. Its protein is CASSLTGGLRGYTF.

The chain recombines TRBV3-1 with TRBJ2-2; TRBD2 matches at 9 bases. The CDR3 is 19 amino acids. V trimming: 2 bases; J trimming: 0 bases; junction bases outside the gene matches: 10. In germline, CDR1 is LGHDT, CDR2 YNNKEL (reference sequence). The CDR3 here is CASSQSRASGGSNTGELFF. The CDR3 DNA reads TGTGCCAGCAGCCAAAGTCGCGCCAGCGGGGGGTCGAACACCGGGGAGCTGTTTTTT.

This clonotype was counted a few times. The chain is built from TRBV7-9 and TRBJ2-1; TRBD2 matches at 10 bases. Looked up from germline, CDR1 is SEHNR and CDR2 is FQNEAQ (reference sequence). V was pared by 7 bases and J by 7 bases, with 13 bases of the junction left unmatched. This CDR3 is built from 16 residues. This chain's CDR3 is CASTPPLAGKTNEQFF. CDR3 in DNA: TGTGCCAGCACCCCACCACTAGCGGGGAAGACTAATGAGCAGTTCTTC.